This T cell receptor beta chain emerged from a study of PD-1 blockade in classical Hodgkin lymphoma (TCRdb year 2020). Context from the whole study: Nivolumab dosing was 3 mg/kg intravenously every 2 weeks, continuing until either disease progression or unacceptable toxicity. The study used CyTOF and TCR beta sequencing to define a peripheral blood immune signature of response to PD-1 blockade in classical Hodgkin lymphoma.

Beyond this particular receptor, the publication reports: By C4D1, a significant rise was seen in CD4+ TCR diversity but not in CD8+ TCR diversity (p=0.0027 vs p=0.16), and the rise was most apparent among complete responders (p=0.02). Trial patients achieving complete response had baseline diversity similar to newly diagnosed patients, whereas partial responders and progressors had significantly lower diversity. Diversity was lower in patients who began nivolumab less than 1 year after ASCT, so these patients were left out of later analyses to avoid confounding by immune reconstitution. Baseline TCR diversity was reported to be lower in newly diagnosed patients than in healthy donors and to be lower still in relapsed/refractory patients. The study covered only a single clinical trial cohort, and the causes of the repertoire differences, possibly disease activity or prior therapy, were still not defined.

The cysteine opens and the phenylalanine closes a CDR3 of 13 amino acids. Here the CDR3 DNA is all that survives: 39 bases in frame from base 1. The germline V gene yields MNHNS for CDR1 and SASEGT for CDR2. At the junction V is shortened by 8 bases and J by 2 bases, with 13 bases in between. The time point label corresponds to: cycle 1 day 1 (C1D1), immediately before nivolumab initiation. Relapse after autologous stem cell transplantation had occurred in all trial patients, and cohorts A, B and C were distinguished by prior brentuximab vedotin exposure. Using a Miltenyi CD4+ T cell isolation kit, CD4+ T cells were purified from thawed PBMCs through magnetic negative selection. The trial cohort was composed of some 57 patients with relapsed/refractory classical Hodgkin lymphoma, for whom complete response, partial response or progressive disease was recorded as best overall response. In the multi-cohort phase II CheckMate 205 trial, trial patients received single-agent nivolumab. Best overall response was determined by an independent review committee according to the 2007 International Working Group response criteria. Trial PBMCs were collected immediately before nivolumab initiation (C1D1) and during therapy at cycle 2 day 1 and cycle 4 day 1. Peripheral blood was collected in 8 mL Vacutainer Cell Preparation Tubes, from which PBMCs were isolated by centrifugation and then cryopreserved. Purified CD4+ and CD8+ fractions were generated only in cases for which an additional PBMC sample was available. Magnetically labelled cells were removed on LS columns in a quadroMACS separator, and the flow-through was retained as the purified fraction.

Genomic DNA was isolated using the Qiagen DNeasy kit from unsorted PBMCs as well as from negatively selected CD4+ and CD8+ fractions. TCR beta CDR3 regions were amplified by immunoSEQ multiplex PCR using primers annealing to V and J segments. A synthetic immune receptor repertoire was used to minimize amplification bias, and any residual bias was removed computationally once sequencing was done. In the original analysis: Repertoire diversity was quantified as the Shannon entropy index using custom Python scripts. Unsorted, CD4+ and CD8+ repertoires were analyzed separately, except in combined analyses where CD4+ and CD8+ sequences were merged in silico. Clonal expansion was defined as at least a 2-fold frequency increase after treatment relative to C1D1, with a pseudocount of 0.5 for undetected baseline clones. Clones with 0 or 1 copy at C1D1 were defined as singleton clones, while clones with 2 or more copies were defined as non-singleton clones. Clones expanded in unsorted samples were annotated as CD4+, CD8+ or unknown by matching protein sequences in sorted samples from the same patient. Wilcoxon tests on paired samples were used to test diversity changes from C1D1 to C4D1. Sourced from immuneACCESS, this table was stored by TCRdb with only in-frame sequences that have V and J called. A share of the clones is absent; for the studies checked, an unresolved V gene accounts for under half, and the remainder has no known explanation. D and trimming were read from the DNA, whereas the V and J calls and clone size are those reported in that table. The sample profile shows 26,000 or so clones; more than 60% of them were found once. The leading ten clones occupy 2.4% of the sample.

As for this clone: The antigen this receptor binds is unknown. The input lacks base qualities; no much larger clone sits a single base away.

The receptor comes from a human donor with classical Hodgkin lymphoma. Rearrangement joined TRBV6-1 to TRBJ2-7; the D gene is possibly TRBD1, with 7 bases matching. The sample in question was CD4+ T cells from blood, obtained at baseline. Read as DNA, the sequence is TGTGCCAGCCGGGGGACAGTTCCCTACGAGCAGTACTTC. It translates as CASRGTVPYEQYF.